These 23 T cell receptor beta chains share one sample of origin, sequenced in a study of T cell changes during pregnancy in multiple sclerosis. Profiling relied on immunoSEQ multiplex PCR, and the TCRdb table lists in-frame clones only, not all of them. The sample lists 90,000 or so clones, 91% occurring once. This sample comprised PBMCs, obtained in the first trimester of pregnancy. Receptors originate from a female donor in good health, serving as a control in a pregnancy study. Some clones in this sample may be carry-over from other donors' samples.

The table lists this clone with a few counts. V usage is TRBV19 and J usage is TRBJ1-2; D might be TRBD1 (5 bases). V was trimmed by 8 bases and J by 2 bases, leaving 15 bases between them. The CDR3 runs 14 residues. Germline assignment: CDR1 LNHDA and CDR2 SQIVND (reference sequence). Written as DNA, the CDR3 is TGTGCCAGTGGAACAGGCGTTGAAAACTATGGCTACACCTTC. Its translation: CASGTGVENYGYTF.

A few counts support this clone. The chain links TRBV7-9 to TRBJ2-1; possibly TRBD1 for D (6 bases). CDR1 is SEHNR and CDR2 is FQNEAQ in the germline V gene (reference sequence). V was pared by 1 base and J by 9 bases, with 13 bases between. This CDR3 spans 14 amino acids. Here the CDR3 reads CASSLGGLSGEQFF. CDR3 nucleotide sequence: TGTGCCAGCAGCTTAGGGGGGCTCTCGGGTGAGCAGTTCTTC.

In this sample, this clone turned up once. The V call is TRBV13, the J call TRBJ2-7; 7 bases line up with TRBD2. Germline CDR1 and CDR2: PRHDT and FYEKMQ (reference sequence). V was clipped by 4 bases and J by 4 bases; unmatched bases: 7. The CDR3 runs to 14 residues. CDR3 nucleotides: TGTGCCAGCAGCTCCACTAGCGAGAAATACGAGCAGTACTTC. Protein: CASSSTSEKYEQYF.

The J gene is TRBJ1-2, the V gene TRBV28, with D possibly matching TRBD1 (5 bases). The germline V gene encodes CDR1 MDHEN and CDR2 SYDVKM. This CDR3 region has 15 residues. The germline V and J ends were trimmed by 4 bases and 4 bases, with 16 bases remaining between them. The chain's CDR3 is CASSSPRRVAYGYTF. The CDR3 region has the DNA TGTGCCAGCAGTTCCCCTCGCAGGGTAGCCTATGGCTACACCTTC.

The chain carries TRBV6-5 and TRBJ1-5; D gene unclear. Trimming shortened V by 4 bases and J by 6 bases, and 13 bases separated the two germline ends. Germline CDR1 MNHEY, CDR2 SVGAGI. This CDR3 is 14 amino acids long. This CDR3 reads CASSSYLGSQPQHF. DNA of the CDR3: TGTGCCAGCAGTTCTTATCTGGGGAGTCAGCCCCAGCATTTT.

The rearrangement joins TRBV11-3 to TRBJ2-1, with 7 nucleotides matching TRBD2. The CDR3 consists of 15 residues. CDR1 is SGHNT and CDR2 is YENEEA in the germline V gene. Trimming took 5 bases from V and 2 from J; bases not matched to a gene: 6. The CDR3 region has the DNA TGTGCCAGCAGCCCTGGCCTAGCGGCCTACAATGAGCAGTTCTTC. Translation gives CASSPGLAAYNEQFF.

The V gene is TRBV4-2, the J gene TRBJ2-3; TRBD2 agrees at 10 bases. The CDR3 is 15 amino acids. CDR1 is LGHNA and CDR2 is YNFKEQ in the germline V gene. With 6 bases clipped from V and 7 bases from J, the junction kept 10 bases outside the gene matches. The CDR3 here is CASRPSAGGPNTQYF. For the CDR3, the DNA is TGTGCCAGCAGACCTTCAGCGGGGGGGCCGAATACGCAGTATTTT.

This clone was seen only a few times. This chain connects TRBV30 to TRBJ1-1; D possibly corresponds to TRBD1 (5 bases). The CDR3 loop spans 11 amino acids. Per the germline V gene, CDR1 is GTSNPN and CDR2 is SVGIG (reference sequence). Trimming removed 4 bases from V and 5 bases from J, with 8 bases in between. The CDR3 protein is CAWIRATEAFF. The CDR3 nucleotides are TGTGCCTGGATCAGGGCAACTGAAGCTTTCTTT.

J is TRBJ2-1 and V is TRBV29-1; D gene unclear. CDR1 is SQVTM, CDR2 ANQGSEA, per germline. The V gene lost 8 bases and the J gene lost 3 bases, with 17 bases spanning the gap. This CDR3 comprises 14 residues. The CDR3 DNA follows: TGCAGCCTAACGGGTAGCTCCAGCTACAATGAGCAGTTCTTC. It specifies CSLTGSSSYNEQFF.

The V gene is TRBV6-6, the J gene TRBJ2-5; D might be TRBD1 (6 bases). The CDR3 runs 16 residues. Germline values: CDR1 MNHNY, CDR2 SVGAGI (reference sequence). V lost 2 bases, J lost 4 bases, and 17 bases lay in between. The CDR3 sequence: CASSYGGHRVGETQYF. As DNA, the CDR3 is TGTGCCAGCAGTTACGGGGGACACCGGGTAGGAGAGACCCAGTACTTC.

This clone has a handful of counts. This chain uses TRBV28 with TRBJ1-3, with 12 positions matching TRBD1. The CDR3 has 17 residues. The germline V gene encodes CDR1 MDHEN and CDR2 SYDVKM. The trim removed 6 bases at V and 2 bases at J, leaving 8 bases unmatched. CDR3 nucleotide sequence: TGTGCCAGCAGGACCTGGGACAGGGGGCAACCTGGAAACACCATATATTTT. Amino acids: CASRTWDRGQPGNTIYF. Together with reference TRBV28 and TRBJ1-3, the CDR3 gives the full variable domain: DVKVTQSSRYLVKRTGEKVFLECVQDMDHENMFWYRQDPGLGLRLIYFSYDVKMKEKGDIPEGYSVSREKKERFSLILESASTNQTSMYLCASRTWDRGQPGNTIYFGEGSWLTVV.

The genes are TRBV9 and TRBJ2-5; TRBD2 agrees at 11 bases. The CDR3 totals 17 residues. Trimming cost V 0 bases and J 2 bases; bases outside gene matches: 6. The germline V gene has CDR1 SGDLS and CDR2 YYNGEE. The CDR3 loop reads CASSVGATSGGQETQYF. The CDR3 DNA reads TGTGCCAGCAGCGTAGGGGCAACTAGCGGGGGACAAGAGACCCAGTACTTC. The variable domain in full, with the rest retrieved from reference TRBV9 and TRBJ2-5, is DSGVTQTPKHLITATGQRVTLRCSPRSGDLSVYWYQQSLDQGLQFLIQYYNGEERAKGNILERFSAQQFPDLHSELNLSSLELGDSALYFCASSVGATSGGQETQYFGPGTRLLVL.

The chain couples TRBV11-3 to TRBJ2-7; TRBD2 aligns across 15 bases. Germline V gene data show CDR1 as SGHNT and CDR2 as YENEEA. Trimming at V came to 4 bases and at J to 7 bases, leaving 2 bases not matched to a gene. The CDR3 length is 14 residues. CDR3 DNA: TGTGCCAGCAGCTCGGGACTAGCGGGAGGAGAGCAGTACTTC. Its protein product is CASSSGLAGGEQYF.

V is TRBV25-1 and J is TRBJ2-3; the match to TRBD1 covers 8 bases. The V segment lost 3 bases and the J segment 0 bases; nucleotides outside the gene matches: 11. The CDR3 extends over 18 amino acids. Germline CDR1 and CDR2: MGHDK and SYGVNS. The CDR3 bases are TGTGCCAGCAGTGAGCCCCGGGACAGGCTATTTAGCACAGATACGCAGTATTTT. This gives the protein CASSEPRDRLFSTDTQYF.

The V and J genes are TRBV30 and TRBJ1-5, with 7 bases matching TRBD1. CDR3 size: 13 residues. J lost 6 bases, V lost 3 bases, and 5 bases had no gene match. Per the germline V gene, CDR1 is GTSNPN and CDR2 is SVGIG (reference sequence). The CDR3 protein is CAWSDRDGQPQHF. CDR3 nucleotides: TGTGCCTGGAGCGACAGGGACGGTCAGCCCCAGCATTTT.

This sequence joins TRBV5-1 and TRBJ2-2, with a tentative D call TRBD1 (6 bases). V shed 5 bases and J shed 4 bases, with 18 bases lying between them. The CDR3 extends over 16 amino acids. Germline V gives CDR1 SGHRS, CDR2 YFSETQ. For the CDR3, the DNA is TGCGCCAGCAGTTCGACCAGGGGAGTTGGCACCGGGGAGCTGTTTTTT. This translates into CASSSTRGVGTGELFF.

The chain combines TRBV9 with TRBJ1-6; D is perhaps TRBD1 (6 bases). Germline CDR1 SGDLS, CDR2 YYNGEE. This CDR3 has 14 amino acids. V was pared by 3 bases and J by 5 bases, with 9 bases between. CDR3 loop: CASSADSDNSPLHF. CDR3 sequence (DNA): TGTGCCAGCAGCGCGGACAGCGATAATTCACCCCTCCACTTT.

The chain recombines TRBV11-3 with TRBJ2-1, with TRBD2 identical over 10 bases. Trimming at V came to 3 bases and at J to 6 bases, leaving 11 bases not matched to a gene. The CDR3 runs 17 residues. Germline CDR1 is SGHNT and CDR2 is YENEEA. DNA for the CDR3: TGTGCCAGCAGCTTGGGTTCCCTAGCGGGAGTTGCCAATGAGCAGTTCTTC. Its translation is CASSLGSLAGVANEQFF.

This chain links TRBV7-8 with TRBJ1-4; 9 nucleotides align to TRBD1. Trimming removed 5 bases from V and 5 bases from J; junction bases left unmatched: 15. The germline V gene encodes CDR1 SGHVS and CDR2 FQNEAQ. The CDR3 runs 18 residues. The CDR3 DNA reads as TGTGCCAGCAGCCAGGGTGTGGGTCGGACAGGGGAAAATGAAAAACTGTTTTTT. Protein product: CASSQGVGRTGENEKLFF.

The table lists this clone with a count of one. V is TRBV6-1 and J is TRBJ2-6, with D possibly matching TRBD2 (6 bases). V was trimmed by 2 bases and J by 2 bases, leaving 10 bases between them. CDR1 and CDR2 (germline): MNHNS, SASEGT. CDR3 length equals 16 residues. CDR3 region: CASSERRGTGANVLTF. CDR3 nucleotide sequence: TGTGCCAGCAGTGAAAGGAGGGGCACTGGGGCCAACGTCCTGACTTTC.

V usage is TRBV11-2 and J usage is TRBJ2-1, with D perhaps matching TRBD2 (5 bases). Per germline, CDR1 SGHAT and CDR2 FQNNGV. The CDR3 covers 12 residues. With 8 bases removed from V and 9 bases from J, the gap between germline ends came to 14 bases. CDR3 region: CASRPTSPEQFF. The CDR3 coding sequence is TGTGCCAGCCGCCCTACTAGTCCTGAGCAGTTCTTC.

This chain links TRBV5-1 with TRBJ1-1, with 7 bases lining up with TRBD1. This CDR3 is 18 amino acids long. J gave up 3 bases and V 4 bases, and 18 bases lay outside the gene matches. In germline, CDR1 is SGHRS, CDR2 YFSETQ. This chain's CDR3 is CASSTRQGPLSRDTEAFF. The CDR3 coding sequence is TGCGCCAGCAGCACCAGACAGGGCCCCCTTTCACGGGACACTGAAGCTTTCTTT.

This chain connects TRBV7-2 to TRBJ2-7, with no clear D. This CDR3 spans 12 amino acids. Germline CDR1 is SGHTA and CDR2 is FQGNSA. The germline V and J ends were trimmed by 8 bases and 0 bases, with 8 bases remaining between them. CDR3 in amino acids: CASARSSYEQYF. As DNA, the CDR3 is TGTGCCAGCGCCAGGTCCTCCTACGAGCAGTACTTC.